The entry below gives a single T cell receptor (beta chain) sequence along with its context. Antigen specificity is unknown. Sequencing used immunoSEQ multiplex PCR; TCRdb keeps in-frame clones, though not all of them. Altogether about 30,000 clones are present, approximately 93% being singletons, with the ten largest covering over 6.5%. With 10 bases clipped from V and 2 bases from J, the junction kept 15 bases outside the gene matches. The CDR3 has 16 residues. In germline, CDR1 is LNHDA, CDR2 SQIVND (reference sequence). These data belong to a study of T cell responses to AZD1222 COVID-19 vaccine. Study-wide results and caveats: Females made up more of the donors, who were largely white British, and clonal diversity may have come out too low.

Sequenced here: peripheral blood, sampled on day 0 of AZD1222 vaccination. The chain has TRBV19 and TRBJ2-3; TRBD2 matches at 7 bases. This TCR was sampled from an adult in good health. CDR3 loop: CATLFRGGPNTDTQYF. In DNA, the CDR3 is TGTGCCACCCTATTCCGCGGGGGACCCAACACAGATACGCAGTATTTT.